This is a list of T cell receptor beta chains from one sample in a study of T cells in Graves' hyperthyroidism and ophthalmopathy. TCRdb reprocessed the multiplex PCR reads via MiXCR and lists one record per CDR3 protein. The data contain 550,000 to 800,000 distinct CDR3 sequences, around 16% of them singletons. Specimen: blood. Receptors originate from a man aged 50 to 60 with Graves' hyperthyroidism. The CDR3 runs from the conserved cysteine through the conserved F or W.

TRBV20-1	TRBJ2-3	CSARDYISGSADTQYF
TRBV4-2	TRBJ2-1	CASSQPLSSYNEQFF
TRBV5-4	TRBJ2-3	CASSASGVLTDTQYF
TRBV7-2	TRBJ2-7	CASSFYEDEQYF
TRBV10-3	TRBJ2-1	CAIRGQGRANEQFF
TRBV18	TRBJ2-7	CASSPERAGAYHEQYF
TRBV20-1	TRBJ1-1	CSARFAVRSEAFF
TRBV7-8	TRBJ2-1	CASSRGGSSYNEQFF
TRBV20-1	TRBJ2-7	CSAQDASGMRNEQYF
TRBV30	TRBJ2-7	CAWTYRGVYYEQYF
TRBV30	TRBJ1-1	CAWSVLSGGTEAFF
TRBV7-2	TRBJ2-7	CASSLAPGQRYEQYF
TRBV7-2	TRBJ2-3	CASSLWAGGGDTQYF
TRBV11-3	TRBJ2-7	CASSKTGYGAGGYEQYF
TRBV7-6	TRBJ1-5	CASSLEAASNQPQHF
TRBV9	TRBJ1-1	CASSRTGALRNTEAFF
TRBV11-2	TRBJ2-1	CASSLGYGLTYNEQFF
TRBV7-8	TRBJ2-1	CASSSETSGRPYNEQFF
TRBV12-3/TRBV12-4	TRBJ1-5	CASSSGQGLGSNQPQHF
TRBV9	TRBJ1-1	CASNSRGAGTEAFF
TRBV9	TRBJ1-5	CASSVGQGTYNQPQHF
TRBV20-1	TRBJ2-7	CSAEPPNHISEQYF
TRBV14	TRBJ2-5	CASSPRGGSTETQYF
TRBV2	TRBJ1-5	CASSRDTHSNQPQHF
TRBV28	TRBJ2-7	CASSFRSYSYEQYF
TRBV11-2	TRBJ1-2	CASSYAGRNYGYTF